This T cell receptor beta chain was observed in a study of T cells of healthy individuals. TCRdb ran MiXCR on the 5' RACE reads and lists one entry per CDR3 protein. The table lists 40,000 to 60,000 distinct CDR3 sequences, 14% to 15% of them singletons. The sample holds many counts of this clonotype. The receptor comes from a human donor in good health.

The CDR3 spells CASSLARAGGRSYNEQFF. As DNA, the CDR3 is TGTGCCAGCAGCTTGGCACGAGCGGGGGGGCGTTCCTACAATGAGCAGTTCTTC. The chain is built from TRBV5-8 and TRBJ2-1; 10 bases are a match to TRBD2. The V gene's germline CDR1 is SGHTS and CDR2 YDEGEE. The V gene end was trimmed by 0 bases and the J gene end by 1 base; junction bases not matched to a gene: 7. The CDR3 sequence is 18 residues long.